Listed here are 24 T cell receptor beta chains from one sample, sequenced in a study of T-cell memory formation after mild COVID-19. TCRdb called the 5' RACE reads again in MiXCR, with one record for every CDR3 protein. Here the sample spans about 240,000 distinct CDR3 sequences, around 10% being singletons. The sample taken for sequencing was PBMCs or a T cell subset sorted from them (not recorded which). The receptors come from a man in his late teens or twenties who had mild COVID-19 (a few samples of this study predate the infection). Cell type and time point are not known.

The rearrangement links TRBV12-3 or TRBV12-4 to TRBJ2-7, with 7 bases lining up with TRBD2. The CDR3 extends over 13 amino acids. After removal of 11 bases from V and 0 bases from J, the junction contained 7 bases not matched to a gene. CDR3 sequence: CACGGAGSYEQYF. In DNA, the CDR3 is TGTGCCTGCGGGGGAGCAGGCTCCTACGAGCAGTACTTC.

This chain connects TRBV18 to TRBJ1-1; no clear D gene. Germline CDR1 and CDR2: KGHSH and LQKENI. The V end lost 0 bases, the J end lost 1 base, and 6 bases lay between the germline ends. CDR3 length: 14 amino acids. The chain's CDR3 is CASSPPSTNTEAFF. CDR3 bases: TGTGCCAGCTCACCACCATCCACGAACACTGAAGCTTTCTTT.

The table lists this clonotype with a few counts. The rearrangement uses TRBV2 and TRBJ2-1; D ambiguous. The germline CDR1 and CDR2 sequences are SNHLY and FYNNEI. V was clipped by 7 bases and J by 7 bases, with 14 bases between them. The CDR3 covers 13 residues. The CDR3 region has the DNA TGTGCCAGCAATAGAGAGACTGCAAATGAGCAGTTCTTC. Protein: CASNRETANEQFF.

The chain combines TRBV27 with TRBJ1-4; maybe TRBD1 (5 bases). In germline, CDR1 is MNHEY, CDR2 SMNVEV (reference sequence). The ends were cut back, 7 bases at V and 0 bases at J, with 15 bases in the middle. The CDR3 has 16 amino acids. The CDR3 here is CASKGHTTSTNEKLFF. The CDR3 nucleotides read TGTGCCAGCAAGGGGCACACGACTTCAACTAATGAAAAACTGTTTTTT.

This clonotype has a count of ten or more. This rearrangement joins TRBV5-6 to TRBJ1-2; the D gene is possibly TRBD1 (6 bases). In germline, CDR1 is SGHDT, CDR2 YYEEEE. Trimming took off 0 bases at V and 2 bases at J, with 8 bases between the two ends. This CDR3 comprises 14 residues. This CDR3 is CASSLVQGNYGYTF. In nucleotides, the CDR3 is TGTGCCAGCAGCTTGGTCCAGGGGAACTATGGCTACACCTTC.

This clonotype showed up just a few times. The chain links TRBV7-6 to TRBJ2-2, with D possibly matching TRBD1 (5 bases). Looked up from germline, CDR1 is SGHVS and CDR2 is FNYEAQ. V was trimmed by 0 bases and J by 4 bases, leaving 9 bases between them. The CDR3 consists of 15 residues. In DNA, the CDR3 is TGTGCCAGCAGCTTAGCGGGGCAGGGCACCGGGGAGCTGTTTTTT. This codes for CASSLAGQGTGELFF.

This clonotype was detected ten times or more. The J gene is TRBJ2-1, the V gene TRBV7-2; D is unclear. This CDR3 region has 15 residues. Germline CDR1 and CDR2: SGHTA and FQGNSA. V was pared by 0 bases and J by 7 bases, with 13 bases between. The CDR3 DNA is TGTGCCAGCAGCTTAGCGCCCCTCGAAGGGAATGAGCAGTTCTTC. It specifies CASSLAPLEGNEQFF.

The chain links TRBV7-6 to TRBJ2-5; 10 nucleotides match TRBD1. CDR1 SGHVS and CDR2 FNYEAQ come from the germline V gene. This CDR3 is 15 amino acids long. V trimming: 5 bases; J trimming: 5 bases; junction bases outside the gene matches: 8. CDR3 in DNA: TGTGCCAGCAGCCCCCGGGACAGGGGTTTGGAGACCCAGTACTTC. It is translated as CASSPRDRGLETQYF.

The chain recombines TRBV4-1 with TRBJ1-5; 7 bases map to TRBD1. Germline trimming cut 5 bases from V and 0 bases from J; bases unmatched to any gene: 4. This CDR3 is 15 amino acids long. Looked up from germline, CDR1 is MGHRA and CDR2 is YSYEKL. The CDR3 DNA is TGCGCCAGCAGCGCCAGGACAGGTAGCAATCAGCCCCAGCATTTT. This sequence encodes CASSARTGSNQPQHF.

This clonotype has a handful of counts. DNA of the CDR3: TGTGCCAGCAGTGAGGGAGATGGGAATGAGCAGTTCTTC. This encodes CASSEGDGNEQFF. V usage is TRBV2 and J usage is TRBJ2-1; D is perhaps TRBD2 (5 bases). CDR1 and CDR2 from the germline V gene are SNHLY and FYNNEI. V lost 3 bases and J lost 7, with 10 bases in between. The CDR3 is made up of 13 amino acids.

The chain is built from TRBV30 and TRBJ2-2, with D possibly matching TRBD1 (6 bases). V shed 1 base and J shed 8 bases, with 17 bases lying between them. This CDR3 has 15 residues. Per germline, CDR1 GTSNPN and CDR2 SVGIG (reference sequence). CDR3 loop: CAWSDPRGSWGELFF. CDR3 coding DNA: TGTGCCTGGAGTGACCCCAGGGGCTCTTGGGGGGAGCTGTTTTTT.

Only a few counts were recorded for this clonotype. V gene TRBV29-1 combines with J gene TRBJ2-1; D is ambiguous. Germline V gives CDR1 SQVTM, CDR2 ANQGSEA. The V end lost 0 bases, the J end lost 5 bases, and 11 bases lay between the germline ends. The CDR3 sequence is 14 residues long. The CDR3 region is CSVEDLSVNNEQFF. CDR3 DNA sequence: TGCAGCGTTGAAGATCTTTCAGTGAACAATGAGCAGTTCTTC.

In its sample, this clonotype was seen a few times. The chain is built from TRBV19 and TRBJ1-1, with D hard to call. The V end lost 1 base, the J end lost 4 bases, and 16 bases lay between the germline ends. The CDR3 runs to 16 residues. The V gene's germline CDR1 is LNHDA and CDR2 SQIVND (reference sequence). The CDR3 DNA reads TGTGCCAGTAGTATAGTGGGCAGATCAAGTGGCACTGAAGCTTTCTTT. It yields the protein CASSIVGRSSGTEAFF. Full variable domain (rest looked up from reference TRBV19 and TRBJ1-1): DGGITQSPKYLFRKEGQNVTLSCEQNLNHDAMYWYRQDPGQGLRLIYYSQIVNDFQKGDIAEGYSVSREKKESFPLTVTSAQKNPTAFYLCASSIVGRSSGTEAFFGQGTRLTVV.

This clonotype was observed a handful of times. This CDR3 reads CASGLPGNTEAFF. CDR3 DNA: TGTGCTAGTGGTTTACCTGGGAACACTGAAGCTTTCTTT. The rearrangement uses TRBV12-5 and TRBJ1-1; D is unclear. The germline CDR1 and CDR2 sequences are LGHNT and FRNRAP. V lost 3 bases and J lost 1, with 6 bases in between. CDR3 length: 13 amino acids.

The CDR3 sequence is CASSLASRGRNEQFF. DNA of the CDR3: TGCGCCAGCAGCTTGGCTAGCAGGGGGCGAAATGAGCAGTTCTTC. V gene TRBV5-1 combines with J gene TRBJ2-1; 8 bases fit TRBD1. Trimming at V came to 0 bases and at J to 7 bases, leaving 6 bases not matched to a gene. The CDR3 consists of 15 residues. CDR1 is SGHRS, CDR2 YFSETQ, per germline.

The chain employs TRBV7-7 and TRBJ2-5; possible D gene TRBD1, 6 bases. Trimming shortened V by 1 base and J by 5 bases, and 11 bases separated the two germline ends. Per germline, CDR1 SSHAT and CDR2 FNYEAQ (reference sequence). The CDR3 is 14 residues long. This chain's CDR3 is CASSLDQGSETQYF. CDR3 in DNA: TGTGCCAGCAGCTTAGACCAGGGGTCGGAGACCCAGTACTTC.

In its sample, this clonotype was seen a few times. The rearrangement joins TRBV4-3 to TRBJ1-5; the match to TRBD1 covers 8 bases. The CDR3 is 15 residues long. From germline, CDR1 is LGHNA and CDR2 YSLEER. V shed 0 bases, J shed 6 bases, and the junction held 4 bases outside the gene matches. The DNA for the CDR3 is TGCGCCAGCAGCCAAGATACTGGACAGGGTCAGCCCCAGCATTTT. This encodes CASSQDTGQGQPQHF.

This clonotype was observed a few times. The V and J genes are TRBV4-3 and TRBJ2-3; D might be TRBD2 (6 bases). Between the trimmed V and J ends, which lost 1 base and 2 bases, there was a span of 7 bases. The CDR3 has 14 residues. Germline lookup yields CDR1 LGHNA and CDR2 YSLEER. CDR3 in DNA: TGCGCCAGCAGCCAAGGGGGGGTCACAGATACGCAGTATTTT. This sequence encodes CASSQGGVTDTQYF.

This clonotype has just a few counts. The V call is TRBV10-3, the J call TRBJ2-7; D tentatively fits TRBD1 or TRBD2 (5 bases each). V gave up 3 bases and J gave up 5 bases, with 11 bases separating them. Germline lookup yields CDR1 ENHRY and CDR2 SYGVKD. CDR3 length equals 13 residues. The CDR3 loop is CAISESGDDEQYV. In nucleotides, the CDR3 is TGTGCCATCAGTGAATCCGGGGACGACGAGCAGTACGTC.

Only a few counts were recorded for this clonotype. The CDR3 spells CASSWGQGGETQYF. CDR3 bases: TGTGCCAGCAGCTGGGGACAGGGCGGAGAGACCCAGTACTTC. The rearrangement joins TRBV7-9 to TRBJ2-5, with 9 bases matching TRBD1. This CDR3 region has 14 residues. V trimming: 4 bases; J trimming: 4 bases; junction bases outside the gene matches: 4. Germline V lookup: CDR1 SEHNR, CDR2 FQNEAQ (reference sequence).

The rearrangement joins TRBV7-2 to TRBJ1-1; 7 bases align to TRBD1. The CDR3 spans 15 residues. CDR1 and CDR2 from the germline V gene are SGHTA and FQGNSA. The trim removed 5 bases at V and 4 bases at J, leaving 10 bases unmatched. The chain's CDR3 is CASSTRQGTGTEAFF. CDR3 DNA: TGTGCCAGCAGCACGCGACAGGGTACAGGCACTGAAGCTTTCTTT.

This chain's CDR3 is CSAQGPGVTDTQYF. In DNA, the CDR3 is TGCAGTGCTCAAGGGCCCGGTGTCACAGATACGCAGTATTTT. J is TRBJ2-3 and V is TRBV20-1, with unresolved D. Deletions cut 5 bases from V and 2 bases from J, with 14 bases between. The length of the CDR3 is 14 residues. Germline V gene lookup returns CDR1 DFQATT and CDR2 SNEGSKA (reference sequence).

As concerns this clonotype: Mismatch with germline at one junction end may stem from a read error. The chain carries TRBV19 and TRBJ1-2; possibly TRBD1 for D (5 bases). The CDR3 loop spans 13 amino acids. The V gene's germline CDR1 is LNHDA and CDR2 SQIVND (reference sequence). CDR3 amino acids: CASSIPGSYGYSF. The DNA for the CDR3 is TGTGCCAGTAGTATACCAGGGAGCTATGGCTACAGCTTC. Supplemented by reference TRBV19 and TRBJ1-2, the full variable domain reads DGGITQSPKYLFRKEGQNVTLSCEQNLNHDAMYWYRQDPGQGLRLIYYSQIVNDFQKGDIAEGYSVSREKKESFPLTVTSAQKNPTAFYLCASSIPGSYGYSFGSGTRLTVV.

This clonotype was picked up a small number of times. A read error may produce the germline difference seen at one junction end. The chain recombines TRBV7-9 with TRBJ2-1; no clear D. This CDR3 has 14 residues. CDR1 is SEHNR, CDR2 FQNEAQ, per germline (reference sequence). CDR3 amino acids: CAGSRRRTDNEQFF. The DNA of the CDR3 is TGTGCCGGCAGCCGACGCAGGACCGACAATGAGCAGTTCTTC.